The present T cell receptor beta chain was sequenced within a study of cytomegalovirus exposure and HLA in healthy donors. It was with 60 Vbeta and 13 Jbeta primers that the PCR ran. Some clones are missing from TCRdb's copy, which holds only in-frame ones; the method was immunoSEQ multiplex PCR. The sample has some 130,000 clones, 65% to 90% seen once; the top ten hold approximately 10%. The V gene's germline CDR1 is MDHEN and CDR2 SYDVKM. The germline V and J ends were trimmed by 3 bases and 4 bases, with 11 bases remaining between them. There are 14 residues in the CDR3. The chain links TRBV28 to TRBJ2-3, with D tentatively TRBD2 (5 bases). Sequencing input: PBMCs. The receptor was isolated from a male donor in good health and CMV-seropositive. CDR3 coding DNA: TGTGCCAGCAGTTTTAACGGGCGGGCAGATACGCAGTATTTT. It is translated as CASSFNGRADTQYF.